The 18 T cell receptor beta chains listed next were all sequenced from one sample in a study of patients and donors after allogeneic stem cell transplantation. From the RT-PCR reads, TCRdb called clonotypes with MiXCR, one entry per CDR3 protein. The sample records over 200,000 distinct CDR3 sequences, around 40% being singletons. The sequenced material came from blood, either unsorted or a sorted T cell fraction (not recorded which). The source of these receptors is a human donor who was either an allogeneic HSCT recipient or a stem cell or donor lymphocyte infusion donor (not recorded which). It is not recorded whose cells these are; they may come from a transplant donor.

This chain links TRBV12-3 or TRBV12-4 with TRBJ2-2, with a possible D match to TRBD1 (6 bases). CDR3 length: 15 amino acids. Trimming left V 5 bases short and J 3 bases short, with 13 bases between. The DNA of the CDR3 is TGTGCCAGCAGTGGGCACAGGGTACACACCGGGGAGCTGTTTTTT. It translates to CASSGHRVHTGELFF.

This clonotype was seen a handful of times. The chain couples TRBV10-3 to TRBJ2-3; a possible D gene is TRBD2 (6 bases). Germline loops: CDR1 ENHRY, CDR2 SYGVKD. There are 17 residues in the CDR3. V lost 0 bases to trimming and J lost 2 bases, with 15 bases between them. The CDR3 DNA sequence: TGTGCCATCAGTGAGTCTTCCGCGGTAGCGGCCACAGATACGCAGTATTTT. Translated, it gives CAISESSAVAATDTQYF.

This clonotype was observed a handful of times. V is TRBV6-5 and J is TRBJ1-1, with no clear D. V lost 6 bases to trimming and J lost 1 base, with 9 bases between them. There are 13 residues in the CDR3. Germline-derived CDR1 and CDR2 are MNHEY and SVGAGI. DNA for the CDR3: TGTGCCAGCAGACGCTATACGAACACTGAAGCTTTCTTT. Translation gives CASRRYTNTEAFF.

This clonotype came up once. This chain connects TRBV14 to TRBJ2-7, with 9 bases fitting TRBD1. Unmatched junction bases numbered 16, after V lost 2 bases and J lost 5 bases. Germline CDR1 is SGHDN and CDR2 is FVKESK. The CDR3 totals 18 residues. CDR3 amino acids: CASSQSWADRGMLDEQYF. In DNA form, the CDR3 reads TGTGCCAGCAGCCAATCCTGGGCCGACAGGGGGATGTTAGACGAGCAGTACTTC.

The rearrangement joins TRBV4-2 to TRBJ1-6, with D perhaps TRBD1 (6 bases). The V and J ends lost 7 bases and 11 bases respectively, with 15 bases between them. The CDR3 runs 13 residues. Germline CDR1 LGHNA, CDR2 YNFKEQ. CDR3 sequence reads: CASTPGASPPLHF. CDR3 sequence (DNA): TGTGCCAGCACCCCGGGGGCGTCACCACCCCTCCACTTT.

This clonotype turned up a few times. The chain links TRBV6-1 to TRBJ1-5, with 8 bases fitting TRBD1. V lost 8 bases and J lost 2; bases outside the gene matches: 8. Germline V gene sequence: CDR1 MNHNS, CDR2 SASEGT. The CDR3 loop spans 15 amino acids. This chain's CDR3 is CASSIDRGGNQPQHF. CDR3 in DNA: TGTGCCAGCTCCATTGACAGGGGCGGCAATCAGCCCCAGCATTTT.

This clonotype appeared a few times. The chain is built from TRBV5-1 and TRBJ1-4; 9 bases align to TRBD1. Germline CDR1 and CDR2: SGHRS and YFSETQ. V shed 0 bases, J shed 2 bases, and the junction held 5 bases outside the gene matches. The CDR3 totals 17 residues. The CDR3: CASSLDAGTGTNEKLFF. The CDR3 coding sequence is TGCGCCAGCAGCTTGGACGCCGGGACAGGGACTAATGAAAAACTGTTTTTT.

The V gene is TRBV4-3, the J gene TRBJ2-3; D call uncertain. Germline assignment: CDR1 LGHNA and CDR2 YSLEER. The CDR3 has 14 residues. The V gene lost 4 bases and the J gene lost 4 bases, with 12 bases spanning the gap. The CDR3 protein is CASSPRSVADTQYF. CDR3 nucleotides: TGCGCCAGCAGCCCTCGAAGTGTGGCAGATACGCAGTATTTT.

This chain connects TRBV7-2 to TRBJ1-5, with D perhaps matching TRBD1 (6 bases). Trimming stripped 5 bases from V and 4 bases from J, with 9 bases between. Germline V gene lookup returns CDR1 SGHTA and CDR2 FQGNSA. CDR3 size: 13 residues. CDR3 nucleotides: TGTGCCAGCAGCGATCAGGGGAATCAGCCCCAGCATTTT. Protein: CASSDQGNQPQHF.

The chain is built from TRBV5-1 and TRBJ1-1, with 10 positions matching TRBD1. The CDR3 length is 17 residues. V lost 3 bases, J lost 0 bases, and 8 bases stayed unmatched. The V gene's germline CDR1 is SGHRS and CDR2 YFSETQ. The CDR3 is CASSSLTGQGVNTEAFF. CDR3 nucleotide sequence: TGCGCCAGCAGCTCCTTGACCGGACAGGGGGTGAACACTGAAGCTTTCTTT.

This clonotype came up a few times. The rearrangement uses TRBV20-1 and TRBJ1-1; weak D call: TRBD1 (5 bases). This CDR3 contains 12 residues. Trimming took off 3 bases at V and 9 bases at J, with 14 bases between the two ends. Germline loops: CDR1 DFQATT, CDR2 SNEGSKA (reference sequence). The CDR3 DNA is TGCAGTGCTAGGGGACCCTCCGCAAAAGCTTTCTTT. Protein: CSARGPSAKAFF.

This clonotype appeared a few times. This chain links TRBV7-3 with TRBJ1-1, with a tentative D call TRBD1 (6 bases). Germline values: CDR1 SGHTA, CDR2 FQGTGA. V was pared by 7 bases and J by 4 bases, with 16 bases between. The CDR3 is made up of 14 amino acids. DNA of the CDR3: TGTGCCAGCACCTTGGAGGGGGGTACCACTGAAGCTTTCTTT. This gives the protein CASTLEGGTTEAFF.

The chain carries TRBV6-6 and TRBJ1-2; D perhaps matches TRBD1 (6 bases). Germline V gene sequence: CDR1 MNHNY, CDR2 SVGAGI (reference sequence). Trimming took off 2 bases at V and 4 bases at J, with 11 bases between the two ends. This CDR3 region has 14 residues. The CDR3 bases are TGTGCCAGCAGTTACCGGGGGCCGAGCTATGGCTACACCTTC. Its protein product is CASSYRGPSYGYTF.

This chain joins TRBV18 and TRBJ1-6, with 9 nucleotides matching TRBD1. The CDR3 spans 13 residues. V shed 5 bases, J shed 12 bases, and the junction held 5 bases outside the gene matches. From germline, CDR1 is KGHSH and CDR2 LQKENI. Here the CDR3 DNA reads TGTGCCAGCTCATTGGACAGGGGCGTACCCCTCCACTTT. This translates into CASSLDRGVPLHF.

There are a few counts of this clonotype. The CDR3 spells CSVRDSRYNEQFF. The CDR3 DNA sequence: TGCAGCGTCCGGGACTCCAGATACAATGAGCAGTTCTTC. The chain employs TRBV29-1 and TRBJ2-1; possible D gene TRBD2, 6 bases. Trimming removed 6 bases at V and 4 bases at J, with 13 bases between. Germline CDR1 SQVTM, CDR2 ANQGSEA. This CDR3 is 13 amino acids long.

This clonotype was picked up a small number of times. The chain couples TRBV29-1 to TRBJ2-1, with D possibly TRBD2 on 7 matching bases. The CDR3 sequence is 14 residues long. Germline assignment: CDR1 SQVTM and CDR2 ANQGSEA. V lost 2 bases to trimming and J lost 4 bases, with 12 bases between them. The CDR3 DNA sequence: TGCAGCGTTGAAAACAGGGAGGGGTACAATGAGCAGTTCTTC. This encodes CSVENREGYNEQFF.

The rearrangement joins TRBV5-1 to TRBJ2-5; D unclear. Germline values: CDR1 SGHRS, CDR2 YFSETQ. Trimming took off 5 bases at V and 5 bases at J, with 10 bases between the two ends. The length of the CDR3 is 12 residues. For the CDR3, the DNA is TGCGCCAGCAGTTCCCAAGGGGAGACCCAGTACTTC. Translated: CASSSQGETQYF.

This chain joins TRBV3-1 and TRBJ2-2; perhaps D is TRBD1 or TRBD2 (5 bases each). The V end lost 1 base, the J end lost 5 bases, and 17 bases lay between the germline ends. The CDR3 length is 17 residues. Germline loops: CDR1 LGHDT, CDR2 YNNKEL (reference sequence). DNA of the CDR3: TGTGCCAGCAGCCAAGGGCCCGGGACCTTAGGGACCGGGGAGCTGTTTTTT. Its protein is CASSQGPGTLGTGELFF.